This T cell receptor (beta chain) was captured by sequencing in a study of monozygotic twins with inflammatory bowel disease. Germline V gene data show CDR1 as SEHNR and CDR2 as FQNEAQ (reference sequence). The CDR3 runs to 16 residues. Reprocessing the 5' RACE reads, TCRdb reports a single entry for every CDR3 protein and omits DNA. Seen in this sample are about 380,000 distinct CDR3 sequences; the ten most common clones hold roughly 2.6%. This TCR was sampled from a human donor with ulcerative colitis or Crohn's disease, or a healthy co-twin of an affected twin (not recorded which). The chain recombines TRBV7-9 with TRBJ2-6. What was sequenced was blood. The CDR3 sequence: CASSSLRNSGANVLTF.